One and the same sample provided the 19 T cell receptor beta chains below, sequenced in a study of a mutant IDH1 vaccine in newly diagnosed glioma. The time point denotes: baseline, week 1 (first vaccination visit). Treatment of the sample: pre-vaccination baseline after standard-of-care therapy. Sequencing was performed with immunoSEQ multiplex PCR; in TCRdb, only in-frame clones are kept and a portion is missing. The sample lists 70,000 to 95,000 clones; about four fifths were seen once. This material consisted of PBMCs, taken from a glioma patient treated with radiotherapy, temozolomide or both. The receptors were sampled from a man in his forties with glioma. Some clones in this sample may be carry-over from other donors' samples.

CDR3 amino acids: CSVEDRQGASEAFF. The CDR3 region has the DNA TGCAGCGTTGAAGATCGACAGGGGGCATCTGAAGCTTTCTTT. The V call is TRBV29-1, the J call TRBJ1-1, with TRBD1 identical over 10 bases. This CDR3 has 14 residues. Germline V gene sequence: CDR1 SQVTM, CDR2 ANQGSEA. V was pared by 0 bases and J by 6 bases, with 4 bases of the junction left unmatched.

The V gene is TRBV5-1, the J gene TRBJ1-1; tentatively, D is TRBD1 (6 bases). The CDR3 is 15 amino acids. CDR1 is SGHRS, CDR2 YFSETQ, per germline. Trimming took 5 bases from V and 4 from J, leaving 18 bases between them. Written as DNA, the CDR3 is TGCGCCAGCAGGGAATCAGGGGTCTTGAGCACTGAAGCTTTCTTT. Translating gives CASRESGVLSTEAFF.

The chain uses TRBV7-9 and TRBJ2-1; D remains unclear. Germline V gene lookup returns CDR1 SEHNR and CDR2 FQNEAQ (reference sequence). CDR3 size: 15 residues. V lost 5 bases and J 0 bases, leaving 11 bases between the germline ends. Here the CDR3 DNA reads TGTGCCAGCAGCCCCGACCCGAGCTCCTACAATGAGCAGTTCTTC. This encodes CASSPDPSSYNEQFF. The entire variable domain, with the rest obtained from reference TRBV7-9 and TRBJ2-1, is as follows: DTGVSQNPRHKITKRGQNVTFRCDPISEHNRLYWYRQTLGQGPEFLTYFQNEAQLEKSRLLSDRFSAERPKGSFSTLEIQRTEQGDSAMYLCASSPDPSSYNEQFFGPGTRLTVL.

The chain links TRBV4-1 to TRBJ1-6, with D perhaps matching TRBD1 (6 bases). With 3 bases removed from V and 4 bases from J, the gap between germline ends came to 19 bases. The CDR3 loop spans 18 amino acids. The V gene's germline CDR1 is MGHRA and CDR2 YSYEKL. CDR3 loop: CASSQADSLRGYNSPLHF. For the CDR3, the DNA is TGCGCCAGCAGCCAGGCGGACAGTCTTAGGGGATATAATTCACCCCTCCACTTT.

This clone was recorded once. The chain combines TRBV6-1 with TRBJ1-5; D remains ambiguous. The CDR3 is 14 amino acids. Trimming cost V 6 bases and J 6 bases, with 15 bases left between them. Germline V gene lookup returns CDR1 MNHNS and CDR2 SASEGT. CDR3 residues: CASRNAVGSQPQHF. CDR3 nucleotides: TGTGCCAGCAGGAACGCGGTGGGTAGTCAGCCCCAGCATTTT.

This clone has just a few counts. The chain uses TRBV5-1 and TRBJ2-3; weak D call: TRBD1 (6 bases). V shed 7 bases and J shed 3 bases, with 15 bases lying between them. This CDR3 is built from 14 residues. Looked up from germline, CDR1 is SGHRS and CDR2 is YFSETQ. CDR3 region: CASGSGDTTDTQYF. The CDR3 coding sequence is TGCGCCAGCGGGTCTGGGGACACGACAGATACGCAGTATTTT.

The V call is TRBV4-1, the J call TRBJ2-7; possible D gene TRBD2, 7 bases. CDR1 and CDR2 (germline): MGHRA, YSYEKL. V lost 0 bases, J lost 4 bases, and 19 bases lay in between. The CDR3 has 17 amino acids. The CDR3 reads CASSQDWGGTLLYEQYF. Here the CDR3 DNA reads TGCGCCAGCAGCCAAGACTGGGGGGGCACCCTCCTTTACGAGCAGTACTTC.

The chain links TRBV6-5 to TRBJ2-2; D is unclear. Germline CDR1 and CDR2: MNHEY and SVGAGI. Trimming cost V 4 bases and J 2 bases, with 11 bases left between them. The CDR3 has 15 amino acids. CDR3 DNA sequence: TGTGCCAGCAGTTTCCGGATTACTAACACCGGGGAGCTGTTTTTT. As protein: CASSFRITNTGELFF.

This chain connects TRBV29-1 to TRBJ2-7; 12 bases match TRBD1. The CDR3 is 16 residues long. Looked up from germline, CDR1 is SQVTM and CDR2 is ANQGSEA. Losses at the gene ends were 8 bases for V and 1 base for J; bases not matched to a gene: 12. The CDR3 DNA reads as TGCAGCTGGCCGGGACAGGGGGCAGGAAGGTCCTACGAGCAGTACTTC. It yields the protein CSWPGQGAGRSYEQYF.

By frequency in the sample, this clone is medium-sized (0.01 to 0.1%). The chain carries TRBV27 and TRBJ1-5; D remains ambiguous. Germline CDR1 is MNHEY and CDR2 is SMNVEV (reference sequence). CDR3 length equals 13 residues. Trimming pared 3 bases from V and 7 bases from J, leaving 10 bases between. Here the CDR3 DNA reads TGTGCCAGCAGTTTGGGGTTCGGACAGCCCCAGCATTTT. Its protein is CASSLGFGQPQHF.

This chain joins TRBV7-9 and TRBJ2-5; a weak D match, TRBD2 (6 bases). The CDR3 loop spans 17 amino acids. V was pared by 5 bases and J by 7 bases, with 26 bases between. The germline CDR1 and CDR2 sequences are SEHNR and FQNEAQ (reference sequence). CDR3 coding DNA: TGTGCCAGCAGCCCAGGAACTTCGCCGGGGACTCGAAGGACCCAGTACTTC. Its translation: CASSPGTSPGTRRTQYF.

V usage is TRBV18 and J usage is TRBJ1-2; no definite D call. The V end was cut by 6 bases, the J end by 7 bases, with 21 bases between. Germline V lookup: CDR1 KGHSH, CDR2 LQKENI. The length of the CDR3 is 15 residues. The CDR3 is CASSPRDTPQSGYTF. The CDR3, as DNA: TGTGCCAGCTCCCCCCGCGACACCCCACAGAGTGGCTACACCTTC.

This clone ranks as medium-sized (0.01 to 0.1%). The V call is TRBV4-2, the J call TRBJ1-5, with 7 nucleotides matching TRBD1. CDR3 length equals 15 residues. Germline CDR1 is LGHNA and CDR2 is YNFKEQ. V trimming: 4 bases; J trimming: 1 base; junction bases outside the gene matches: 4. DNA for the CDR3: TGTGCCAGCAGCCCCGGGACAGCCAGCAATCAGCCCCAGCATTTT. Its translation: CASSPGTASNQPQHF.

In its sample, this clone was seen once. V usage is TRBV29-1 and J usage is TRBJ1-1, with 10 bases lining up with TRBD1. With V trimmed by 7 bases and J by 3 bases, 5 bases remained unmatched. CDR1 and CDR2 (germline): SQVTM, ANQGSEA. The CDR3 has 13 amino acids. As DNA, the CDR3 is TGCAGCGCTCGACAGGGGGCGCACACTGAAGCTTTCTTT. It specifies CSARQGAHTEAFF.

This sequence joins TRBV25-1 and TRBJ2-2; perhaps TRBD1 as D (6 bases). V lost 5 bases and J 8 bases, leaving 18 bases between the germline ends. CDR1 is MGHDK, CDR2 SYGVNS, per germline. This CDR3 spans 15 amino acids. In DNA form, the CDR3 reads TGTGCCAGCAGTACTCCAGGGGCGACGGGGGGGGAGCTGTTTTTT. It codes for CASSTPGATGGELFF.

V usage is TRBV30 and J usage is TRBJ2-2, with a possible D match to TRBD2 (6 bases). Trimming took off 0 bases at V and 4 bases at J, with 15 bases between the two ends. Looked up from germline, CDR1 is GTSNPN and CDR2 is SVGIG (reference sequence). The length of the CDR3 is 16 residues. CDR3 residues: CAWSVRRGTVTGELFF. Written as DNA, the CDR3 is TGTGCCTGGAGTGTACGGCGGGGTACGGTCACCGGGGAGCTGTTTTTT.

The rearrangement links TRBV5-1 to TRBJ2-5, with 15 bases identical to TRBD2. Germline V gives CDR1 SGHRS, CDR2 YFSETQ. CDR3 length: 15 residues. With 0 bases clipped from V and 11 bases from J, the junction kept 5 bases outside the gene matches. The DNA of the CDR3 is TGCGCCAGCAGCTTGGCCGGGACTAGCGGGGGGAATCAGTACTTC. It encodes CASSLAGTSGGNQYF.

This rearrangement joins TRBV7-2 to TRBJ2-5; 7 nucleotides match TRBD1. V trimming: 5 bases; J trimming: 5 bases; junction bases outside the gene matches: 8. The CDR3 consists of 14 residues. Germline V lookup: CDR1 SGHTA, CDR2 FQGNSA. CDR3 amino acids: CASSPRQGAETQYF. DNA of the CDR3: TGTGCCAGCAGCCCCAGACAGGGTGCGGAGACCCAGTACTTC.

This clone appeared once. The J gene is TRBJ1-1, the V gene TRBV5-1; D remains unclear. Germline V gene sequence: CDR1 SGHRS, CDR2 YFSETQ. The ends were cut back, 7 bases at V and 0 bases at J, with 10 bases in the middle. This CDR3 comprises 13 residues. Written as DNA, the CDR3 is TGCGCCAGCCGGCAGGCGGTGAACACTGAAGCTTTCTTT. This sequence encodes CASRQAVNTEAFF.